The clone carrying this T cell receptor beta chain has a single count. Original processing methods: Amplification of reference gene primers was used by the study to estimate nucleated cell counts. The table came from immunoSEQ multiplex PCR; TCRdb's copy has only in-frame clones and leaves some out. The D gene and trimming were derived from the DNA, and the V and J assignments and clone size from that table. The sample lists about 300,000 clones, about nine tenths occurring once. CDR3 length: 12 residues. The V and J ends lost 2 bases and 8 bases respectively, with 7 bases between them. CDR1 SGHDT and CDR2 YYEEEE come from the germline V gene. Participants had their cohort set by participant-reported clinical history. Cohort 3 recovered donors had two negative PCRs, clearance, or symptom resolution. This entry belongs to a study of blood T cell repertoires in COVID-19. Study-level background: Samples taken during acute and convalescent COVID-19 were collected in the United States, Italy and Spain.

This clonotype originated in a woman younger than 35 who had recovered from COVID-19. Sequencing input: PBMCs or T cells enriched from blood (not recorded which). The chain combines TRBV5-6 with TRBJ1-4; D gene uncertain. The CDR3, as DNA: TGTGCCAGCAGCTTATTGGAGGAAAAACTGTTTTTT. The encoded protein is CASSLLEEKLFF.